These 21 T cell receptor beta chains share one sample of origin, sequenced in a study of T-cell reconstitution after alpha-beta-depleted transplantation in children. This sample's TCRbeta library carried unique molecular identifier barcodes. One entry per CDR3 protein, called by TCRdb with MiXCR from the PCR reads. The sample carries about 980,000 distinct CDR3 sequences, less than 30% recorded once. Sequencing used PBMCs, mostly from graft donor cells, obtained 360 days after TCRalphabeta/CD19-depleted stem cell transplant. These receptors came from a boy in the first two years of life who had a stem cell transplant for SCID, so the T cells may come from the graft donor.

This clonotype has only a few counts. The chain couples TRBV7-2 to TRBJ2-7, with no clear D. Looked up from germline, CDR1 is SGHTA and CDR2 is FQGNSA. The V and J ends lost 1 base and 7 bases respectively, with 14 bases between them. There are 14 residues in the CDR3. CDR3 nucleotides: TGTGCCAGCAGCTTAGAGCTTAGGGCTGGAGAGCAGTACTTC. Amino acids: CASSLELRAGEQYF.

This clonotype was counted between two and nine times. The V call is TRBV18, the J call TRBJ1-1; D is possibly TRBD1 (6 bases). The CDR3 totals 15 residues. Germline V gene lookup returns CDR1 KGHSH and CDR2 LQKENI. V shed 4 bases and J shed 5 bases, with 17 bases lying between them. For the CDR3, the DNA is TGTGCCAGCTCACAAACGGCCCAGGGGCTAACTGAAGCTTTCTTT. Amino acid sequence: CASSQTAQGLTEAFF. Full variable domain (rest looked up from reference TRBV18 and TRBJ1-1): NAGVMQNPRHLVRRRGQEARLRCSPMKGHSHVYWYRQLPEEGLKFMVYLQKENIIDESGMPKERFSAEFPKEGPSILRIQQVVRGDSAAYFCASSQTAQGLTEAFFGQGTRLTVV.

This clonotype appeared once. The CDR3 sequence is CASSPRLAGQTQYF. The CDR3 DNA follows: TGTGCCAGCAGCCCACGACTAGCGGGACAGACCCAGTACTTC. This sequence joins TRBV28 and TRBJ2-5; TRBD2 agrees at 11 bases. The germline V gene encodes CDR1 MDHEN and CDR2 SYDVKM. Unmatched junction bases numbered 6, after V lost 6 bases and J lost 6 bases. The CDR3 loop spans 14 amino acids.

This clonotype has just a few counts. The J gene is TRBJ1-5, the V gene TRBV12-3 or TRBV12-4, with a tentative D call TRBD1 (6 bases). The CDR3 loop spans 17 amino acids. V dropped 5 bases and J dropped 0 bases, with 17 bases sitting between them. The CDR3 region has the DNA TGTGCCAGCAGTCCTACAGGGCTACCATATAGCAATCAGCCCCAGCATTTT. Protein: CASSPTGLPYSNQPQHF.

The V gene is TRBV7-9, the J gene TRBJ2-3, with unresolved D. Germline V lookup: CDR1 SEHNR, CDR2 FQNEAQ (reference sequence). The CDR3 covers 15 residues. V was clipped by 1 base and J by 4 bases, with 12 bases between them. CDR3 sequence: CASSLVPTGADTQYF. The CDR3 nucleotides read TGTGCCAGCAGCTTAGTGCCCACTGGGGCAGATACGCAGTATTTT. The full variable domain, rest sourced from reference TRBV7-9 and TRBJ2-3, is DTGVSQNPRHKITKRGQNVTFRCDPISEHNRLYWYRQTLGQGPEFLTYFQNEAQLEKSRLLSDRFSAERPKGSFSTLEIQRTEQGDSAMYLCASSLVPTGADTQYFGPGTRLTVL.

This chain joins TRBV20-1 and TRBJ2-7, with D maybe TRBD1 (5 bases). The V gene's germline CDR1 is DFQATT and CDR2 SNEGSKA (reference sequence). The CDR3 consists of 14 residues. V gave up 3 bases and J gave up 7 bases, with 19 bases separating them. The CDR3 here is CSASLAGPWGEQYF. CDR3 DNA sequence: TGCAGTGCTAGTTTGGCAGGGCCCTGGGGAGAGCAGTACTTC.

This clonotype was seen a few times. This chain uses TRBV6-4 with TRBJ1-6, with D perhaps matching TRBD1 (5 bases). This CDR3 comprises 15 residues. The V and J ends lost 9 bases and 10 bases respectively, with 22 bases between them. Germline CDR1 reads MRHNA; CDR2 reads SNTAGT. The CDR3 reads CASRDGVSAGSPLHF. The CDR3 DNA follows: TGTGCCAGTAGGGACGGGGTCTCGGCTGGGTCACCCCTCCACTTT.

In this sample, this clonotype turned up a few times. V gene TRBV5-1 combines with J gene TRBJ2-5, with 7 nucleotides matching TRBD1. The ends lost 0 bases at V and 9 bases at J; junction bases unmatched: 8. The CDR3 is 14 residues long. In germline, CDR1 is SGHRS, CDR2 YFSETQ. The CDR3 nucleotides read TGCGCCAGCAGCTTGGGGACACAGGGGAAGGCCCAGTACTTC. Translation: CASSLGTQGKAQYF.

This clonotype was detected only a few times. This chain uses TRBV4-3 with TRBJ2-1; D may be TRBD1 or TRBD2 (6 bases each). The V end was cut by 1 base, the J end by 5 bases, with 12 bases between. This CDR3 spans 15 amino acids. Per germline, CDR1 LGHNA and CDR2 YSLEER. The CDR3 sequence: CASSQGTGANNEQFF. The CDR3 DNA reads as TGCGCCAGCAGCCAAGGTACGGGGGCCAACAATGAGCAGTTCTTC.

This clonotype was detected ten times or more. CDR3: CASSLGTSWDNEQFF. The CDR3 DNA reads as TGTGCCAGCAGCTTAGGCACTAGCTGGGACAATGAGCAGTTCTTC. This chain links TRBV7-9 with TRBJ2-1, with TRBD2 as a possible D gene (6 bases). Per germline, CDR1 SEHNR and CDR2 FQNEAQ (reference sequence). V gave up 1 base and J gave up 5 bases, with 12 bases separating them. CDR3 size: 15 residues.

V and J are TRBV12-3 or TRBV12-4 and TRBJ1-4; possible D gene TRBD1, 5 bases. Deletions cut 5 bases from V and 7 bases from J, with 17 bases between. The CDR3 is 15 amino acids. CDR3 nucleotides: TGTGCCAGCAGTCCCCGGGACCTACGTGGTGAAAAACTGTTTTTT. It codes for CASSPRDLRGEKLFF.

In this sample, this clonotype turned up a few times. This chain connects TRBV5-1 to TRBJ2-1; D might be TRBD1 or TRBD2, each matching 5 bases. Looked up from germline, CDR1 is SGHRS and CDR2 is YFSETQ. Trimming stripped 1 base from V and 4 bases from J, with 9 bases between. This CDR3 region has 14 residues. This CDR3 is CASSLRGQYNEQFF. The CDR3 DNA sequence: TGCGCCAGCAGCTTGCGGGGCCAGTACAATGAGCAGTTCTTC. Drawing the rest from reference TRBV5-1 and TRBJ2-1, the complete variable domain is KAGVTQTPRYLIKTRGQQVTLSCSPISGHRSVSWYQQTPGQGLQFLFEYFSETQRNKGNFPGRFSGRQFSNSRSEMNVSTLELGDSALYLCASSLRGQYNEQFFGPGTRLTVL.

This clonotype was seen repeatedly, ten times or more. This chain links TRBV27 with TRBJ2-7; D may be TRBD2 (5 bases). The CDR3 consists of 15 residues. The germline gives CDR1 MNHEY, CDR2 SMNVEV (reference sequence). V lost 6 bases to trimming and J lost 5 bases, with 20 bases between them. CDR3 protein: CASSPREPGRHEQYF. DNA of the CDR3: TGTGCCAGCAGCCCCCGGGAACCCGGAAGGCACGAGCAGTACTTC.

This clonotype was found many times. The rearrangement joins TRBV6-2 or TRBV6-3 to TRBJ1-5; D unresolved. CDR1 is MNHEY, CDR2 SVGEGT, per germline. V lost 2 bases and J 0 bases, leaving 2 bases between the germline ends. The CDR3 is made up of 13 amino acids. Here the CDR3 DNA reads TGTGCCAGCAGTTACACTAGCAATCAGCCCCAGCATTTT. The encoded protein is CASSYTSNQPQHF.

The chain couples TRBV20-1 to TRBJ2-5, with 8 positions matching TRBD1. The CDR3 spans 16 residues. In germline, CDR1 is DFQATT, CDR2 SNEGSKA (reference sequence). J gave up 0 bases and V 3 bases, and 9 bases lay outside the gene matches. The CDR3 DNA reads TGCAGTGCTAGCTTCAACAGGGGGACGTACCAAGAGACCCAGTACTTC. The encoded protein is CSASFNRGTYQETQYF.

The chain links TRBV2 to TRBJ1-2; TRBD1 matches 8 bases. This CDR3 spans 15 amino acids. V was pared by 6 bases and J by 5 bases, with 11 bases of the junction left unmatched. Germline V gene sequence: CDR1 SNHLY, CDR2 FYNNEI. The CDR3 reads CASSPETGAGYGYTF. CDR3 nucleotides: TGTGCCAGCAGCCCAGAGACAGGGGCCGGTTATGGCTACACCTTC.

The V and J genes are TRBV7-2 and TRBJ2-5; TRBD2 matches 11 bases. The CDR3 loop spans 16 amino acids. Unmatched junction bases numbered 5, after V lost 4 bases and J lost 1 base. Germline CDR1 and CDR2: SGHTA and FQGNSA. The CDR3 DNA sequence: TGTGCCAGCAGCTCTTCCGGGACTAGCGGCCAAGAGACCCAGTACTTC. Translation: CASSSSGTSGQETQYF.

The chain links TRBV3-1 to TRBJ2-7; no firm D call. The CDR3 runs to 13 residues. CDR1 is LGHDT and CDR2 is YNNKEL in the germline V gene (reference sequence). V was pared by 0 bases and J by 6 bases, with 9 bases between. The CDR3 sequence is CASSQEGWVEQYF. The CDR3 DNA sequence: TGTGCCAGCAGCCAAGAGGGGTGGGTCGAGCAGTACTTC.

This chain links TRBV7-9 with TRBJ2-1, with D unresolved. The V gene's germline CDR1 is SEHNR and CDR2 FQNEAQ (reference sequence). CDR3 size: 14 residues. The V end lost 5 bases, the J end lost 2 bases, and 10 bases lay between the germline ends. In DNA, the CDR3 is TGTGCCAGCAGCGACAAAGGACCCTACAATGAGCAGTTCTTC. It encodes CASSDKGPYNEQFF.

The chain joins TRBV6-5 to TRBJ2-4, with D tentatively TRBD2 (5 bases). The CDR3 is 15 residues long. Germline V gives CDR1 MNHEY, CDR2 SVGAGI. Trimming cost V 4 bases and J 1 base, with 11 bases left between them. The CDR3 bases are TGTGCCAGCAGTTCTTACTCGGGGGCCAAAAACATTCAGTACTTC. This gives the protein CASSSYSGAKNIQYF.

V usage is TRBV6-2 or TRBV6-3 and J usage is TRBJ2-3; 8 bases are shared with TRBD2. The CDR3 has 14 residues. Germline lookup yields CDR1 MNHEY and CDR2 SVGEGT. V shed 7 bases and J 2 bases; nucleotides not matched to a gene: 5. The CDR3 is CASTRTSPTDTQYF. As DNA, the CDR3 is TGTGCCAGCACCCGGACTAGCCCCACAGATACGCAGTATTTT.